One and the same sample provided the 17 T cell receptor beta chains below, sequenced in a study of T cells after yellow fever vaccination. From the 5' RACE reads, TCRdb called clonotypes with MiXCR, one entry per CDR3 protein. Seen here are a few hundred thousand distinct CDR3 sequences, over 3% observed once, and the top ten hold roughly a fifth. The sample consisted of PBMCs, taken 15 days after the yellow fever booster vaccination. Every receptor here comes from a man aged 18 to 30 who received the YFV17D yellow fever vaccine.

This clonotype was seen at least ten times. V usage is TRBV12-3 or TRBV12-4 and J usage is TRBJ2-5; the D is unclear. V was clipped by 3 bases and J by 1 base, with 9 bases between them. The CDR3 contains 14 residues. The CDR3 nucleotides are TGTGCCAGCAGTTTCTGGGGAACCCAAGAGACCCAGTACTTC. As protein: CASSFWGTQETQYF.

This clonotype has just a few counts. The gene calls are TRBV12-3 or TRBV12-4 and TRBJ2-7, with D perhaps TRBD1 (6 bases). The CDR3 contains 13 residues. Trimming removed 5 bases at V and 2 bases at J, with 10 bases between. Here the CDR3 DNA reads TGTGCCAGCAGTGACCAGGGGCCCTACGAGCAGTACTTC. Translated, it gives CASSDQGPYEQYF.

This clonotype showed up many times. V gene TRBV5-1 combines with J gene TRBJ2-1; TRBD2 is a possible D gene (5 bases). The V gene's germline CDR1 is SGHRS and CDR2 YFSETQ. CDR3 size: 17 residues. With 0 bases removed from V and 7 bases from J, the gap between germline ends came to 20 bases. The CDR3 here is CASSLGNVDSVSNEQFF. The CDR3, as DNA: TGCGCCAGCAGCTTGGGAAATGTGGACTCGGTGTCGAATGAGCAGTTCTTC.

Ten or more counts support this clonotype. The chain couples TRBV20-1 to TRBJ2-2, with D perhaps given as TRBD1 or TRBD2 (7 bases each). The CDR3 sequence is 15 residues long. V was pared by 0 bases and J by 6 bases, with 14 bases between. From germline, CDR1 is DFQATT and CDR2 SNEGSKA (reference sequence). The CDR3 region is CSARDAGGAPGELFF. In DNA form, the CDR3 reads TGCAGTGCTAGAGATGCAGGGGGGGCCCCCGGGGAGCTGTTTTTT.

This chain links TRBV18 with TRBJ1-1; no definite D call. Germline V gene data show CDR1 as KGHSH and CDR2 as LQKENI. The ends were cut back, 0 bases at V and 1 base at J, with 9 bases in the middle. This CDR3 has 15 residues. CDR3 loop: CASSPPSGGNTEAFF. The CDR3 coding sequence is TGTGCCAGCTCACCACCGTCGGGCGGGAACACTGAAGCTTTCTTT.

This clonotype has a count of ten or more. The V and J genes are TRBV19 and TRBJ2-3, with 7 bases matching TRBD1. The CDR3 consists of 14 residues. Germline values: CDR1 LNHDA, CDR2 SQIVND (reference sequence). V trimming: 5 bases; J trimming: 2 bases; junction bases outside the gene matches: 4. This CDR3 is CASSRQGTTDTQYF. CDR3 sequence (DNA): TGTGCCAGTAGTCGACAGGGAACCACAGATACGCAGTATTTT.

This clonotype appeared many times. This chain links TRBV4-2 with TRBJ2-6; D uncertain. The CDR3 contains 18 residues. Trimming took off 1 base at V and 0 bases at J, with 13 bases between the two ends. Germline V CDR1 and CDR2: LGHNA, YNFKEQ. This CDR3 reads CASSQVSPGRSGANVLTF. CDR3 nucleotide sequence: TGTGCCAGCAGCCAAGTTAGTCCGGGCCGCTCTGGGGCCAACGTCCTGACTTTC.

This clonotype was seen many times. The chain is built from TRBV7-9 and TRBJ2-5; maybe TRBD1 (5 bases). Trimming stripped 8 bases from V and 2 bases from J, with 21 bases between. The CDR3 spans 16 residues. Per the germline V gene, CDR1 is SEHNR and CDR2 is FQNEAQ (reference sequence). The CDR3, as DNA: TGTGCCAGCGACACCTGGACAAGGAGCCCTCAAGAGACCCAGTACTTC. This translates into CASDTWTRSPQETQYF.

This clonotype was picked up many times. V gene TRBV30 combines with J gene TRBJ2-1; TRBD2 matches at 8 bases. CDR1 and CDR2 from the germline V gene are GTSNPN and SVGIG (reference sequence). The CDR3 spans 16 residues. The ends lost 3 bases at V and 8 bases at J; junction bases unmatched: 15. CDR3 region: CAWRQGLAGGHDEQFF. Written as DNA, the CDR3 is TGTGCCTGGAGACAGGGTCTCGCGGGGGGCCACGATGAGCAGTTCTTC. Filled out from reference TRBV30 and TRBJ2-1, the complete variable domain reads SQTIHQWPATLVQPVGSPLSLECTVEGTSNPNLYWYRQAAGRGLQLLFYSVGIGQISSEVPQNLSASRPQDRQFILSSKKLLLSDSGFYLCAWRQGLAGGHDEQFFGPGTRLTVL.

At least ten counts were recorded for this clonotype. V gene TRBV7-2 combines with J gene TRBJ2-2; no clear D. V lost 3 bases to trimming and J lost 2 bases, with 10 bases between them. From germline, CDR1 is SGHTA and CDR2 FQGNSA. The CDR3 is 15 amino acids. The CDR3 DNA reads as TGTGCCAGCAGCTTGGACCTTGTCAACACCGGGGAGCTGTTTTTT. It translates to CASSLDLVNTGELFF.

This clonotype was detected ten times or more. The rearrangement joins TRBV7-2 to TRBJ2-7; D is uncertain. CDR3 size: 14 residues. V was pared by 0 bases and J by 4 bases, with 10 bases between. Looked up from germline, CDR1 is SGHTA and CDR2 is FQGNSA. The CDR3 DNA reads TGTGCCAGCAGCTTAGCAGGCGCCGGGTACGAGCAGTACTTC. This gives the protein CASSLAGAGYEQYF.

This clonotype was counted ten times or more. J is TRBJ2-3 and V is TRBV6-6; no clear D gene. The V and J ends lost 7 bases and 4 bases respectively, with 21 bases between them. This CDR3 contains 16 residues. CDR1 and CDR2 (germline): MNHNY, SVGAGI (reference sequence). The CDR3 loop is CASKYVVGHDPDTQYF. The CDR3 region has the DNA TGTGCCAGCAAGTACGTTGTGGGCCACGACCCAGATACGCAGTATTTT.

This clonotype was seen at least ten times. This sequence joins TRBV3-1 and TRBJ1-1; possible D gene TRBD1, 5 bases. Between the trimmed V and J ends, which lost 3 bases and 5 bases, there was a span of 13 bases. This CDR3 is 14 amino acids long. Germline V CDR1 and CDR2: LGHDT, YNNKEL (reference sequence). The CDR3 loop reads CASSHTGEGTEAFF. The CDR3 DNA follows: TGTGCCAGCAGCCATACGGGGGAGGGGACTGAAGCTTTCTTT.

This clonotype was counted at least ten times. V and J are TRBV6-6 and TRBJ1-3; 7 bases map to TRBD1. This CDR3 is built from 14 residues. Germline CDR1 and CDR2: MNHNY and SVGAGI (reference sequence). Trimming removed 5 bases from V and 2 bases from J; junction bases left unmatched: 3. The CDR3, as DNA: TGTGCCAGCAGTAACAGGGGTACTGGAAACACCATATATTTT. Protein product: CASSNRGTGNTIYF.

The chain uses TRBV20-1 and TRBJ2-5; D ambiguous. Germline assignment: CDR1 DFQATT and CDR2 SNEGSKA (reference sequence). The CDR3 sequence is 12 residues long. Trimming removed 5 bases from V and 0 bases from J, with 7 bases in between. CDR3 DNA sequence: TGCAGTGCTTGGCGTGACCAAGAGACCCAGTACTTC. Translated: CSAWRDQETQYF.

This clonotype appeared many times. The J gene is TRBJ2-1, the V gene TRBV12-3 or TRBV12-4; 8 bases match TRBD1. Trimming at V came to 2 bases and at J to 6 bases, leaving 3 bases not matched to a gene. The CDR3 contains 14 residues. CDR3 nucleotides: TGTGCCAGCAGTTTATATACAGGGGGCAATGAGCAGTTCTTC. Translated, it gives CASSLYTGGNEQFF.

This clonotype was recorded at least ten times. The CDR3 here is CASSLGWREKLFF. In DNA form, the CDR3 reads TGTGCCAGCAGCCTAGGGTGGCGTGAAAAACTGTTTTTT. The rearrangement uses TRBV9 and TRBJ1-4; D is undetermined. V lost 4 bases to trimming and J lost 7 bases, with 11 bases between them. The CDR3 runs to 13 residues. Germline values: CDR1 SGDLS, CDR2 YYNGEE.